The sequence of this T cell receptor beta chain was determined in a study of circulating CD8 cells and anti-PD-1 response in melanoma. The CDR3 covers 13 residues. V gave up 8 bases and J gave up 6 bases, with 15 bases separating them. Live CD3+CD8+TCRalphabeta+ cells were sorted into four subsets by PD-1 and/or TIGIT. Each library started from around 14 ng of total RNA using the QIAseq Immune Repertoire TCR panel. A single record per CDR3 protein comes from TCRdb applying MiXCR to the reads. The table has approximately 450 distinct CDR3 sequences, 10% seen once. This specimen was CD8+ T cells from PBMCs, taken at baseline or after one month of anti-PD-1 therapy (not recorded which). The chain links TRBV12-3 or TRBV12-4 to TRBJ2-3; D is possibly TRBD2 (6 bases). This sequence originates from a human donor with melanoma. Written as DNA, the CDR3 is TGTGCCAGCCGCGGGGCTCTTGGGGATACGCAGTATTTT. Translating gives CASRGALGDTQYF.